A single sample gave rise to the 4 T cell receptor beta chains below, sequenced in a study of shared clonotypes between healthy human individuals. Generated by immunoSEQ multiplex PCR, the TCRdb table keeps only in-frame clones and is missing some. The data contain 2 million to 3 million clones, around 94% of them seen just once; the ten biggest clones take up over 0.12%. Sequencing was done on a sample of naive CD4+ T cells sorted from blood. This sample's subset: CD45RA+ positively selected. The receptors derive from a man aged 18 to 29 in good health.

The rearrangement links TRBV7-9 to TRBJ2-7; D call uncertain. CDR1 and CDR2 from the germline V gene are SEHNR and FQNEAQ (reference sequence). V was cut by 2 bases and J by 4 bases, with 18 bases left in between. The length of the CDR3 is 16 residues. CDR3 protein: CASSLYPRQTLYEQYF. The CDR3 bases are TGTGCCAGCAGCTTATATCCTCGGCAGACTCTATACGAGCAGTACTTC.

V and J are TRBV19 and TRBJ1-5; 9 nucleotides align to TRBD1. This CDR3 has 16 residues. The V segment lost 4 bases and the J segment 4 bases; nucleotides outside the gene matches: 8. Per the germline V gene, CDR1 is LNHDA and CDR2 is SQIVND (reference sequence). DNA of the CDR3: TGTGCCAGTAGTACTTCCCGGGACAGGGTAAATCAGCCCCAGCATTTT. Protein: CASSTSRDRVNQPQHF.

The chain recombines TRBV6-5 with TRBJ1-6; 7 positions match TRBD1. V lost 5 bases, J lost 7 bases, and 5 bases stayed unmatched. Germline loops: CDR1 MNHEY, CDR2 SVGAGI. The length of the CDR3 is 14 residues. The CDR3 region is CASSMTGQNSPLHF. Written as DNA, the CDR3 is TGTGCCAGCAGTATGACAGGGCAAAATTCACCCCTCCACTTT.

A few counts support this clone. The J gene is TRBJ1-1, the V gene TRBV30, with a tentative D call TRBD1 (5 bases). V was cut by 5 bases and J by 5 bases, with 15 bases left in between. Germline-derived CDR1 and CDR2 are GTSNPN and SVGIG (reference sequence). This CDR3 is built from 13 residues. For the CDR3, the DNA is TGTGCCTGGCACCGGGGGACCGGGACTGAAGCTTTCTTT. As protein: CAWHRGTGTEAFF.